This T cell receptor (beta chain) is drawn from a study of T-cell reconstitution after alpha-beta-depleted transplantation in children. This clonotype was counted between two and nine times. Unique molecular identifiers were incorporated when the TCRbeta library was constructed. TCRdb fed the PCR reads into MiXCR, producing one record per CDR3 protein. Altogether approximately 390,000 distinct CDR3 sequences are present, approximately 10% being singletons, with the ten largest covering roughly 6%. This sequence was found in a human donor who donated a stem cell graft to a child with acute myeloid leukemia. The material was PBMCs from the stem cell graft donor, obtained from the stem cell graft.

The CDR3 nucleotides are TGCAGTGCTAGATGGTCTGCCGGGACAGGGTTCACAGATACGCAGTATTTT. It codes for CSARWSAGTGFTDTQYF. V is TRBV20-1 and J is TRBJ2-3; 9 nucleotides align to TRBD1. The V and J ends lost 2 bases and 2 bases, in that order; junction bases with no gene match: 11. Per the germline V gene, CDR1 is DFQATT and CDR2 is SNEGSKA (reference sequence). This CDR3 has 17 amino acids.